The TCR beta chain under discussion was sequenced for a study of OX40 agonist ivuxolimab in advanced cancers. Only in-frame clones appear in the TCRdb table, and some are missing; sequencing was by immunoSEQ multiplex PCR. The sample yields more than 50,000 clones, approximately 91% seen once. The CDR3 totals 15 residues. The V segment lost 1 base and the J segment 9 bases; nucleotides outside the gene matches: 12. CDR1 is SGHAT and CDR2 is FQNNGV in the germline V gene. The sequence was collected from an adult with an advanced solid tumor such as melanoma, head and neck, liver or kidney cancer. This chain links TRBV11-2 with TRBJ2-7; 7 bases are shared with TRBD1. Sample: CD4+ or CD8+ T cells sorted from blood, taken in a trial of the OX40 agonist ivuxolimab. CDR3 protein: CASSLVLTGTEGQYF. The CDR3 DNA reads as TGTGCCAGCAGCTTAGTACTTACAGGGACAGAAGGGCAGTACTTC.